This T cell receptor beta chain was retrieved from a study of cytotoxic CD8 clonotypes in ibrutinib-treated CLL. Looked up from germline, CDR1 is GTSNPN and CDR2 is SVGIG (reference sequence). V was trimmed by 3 bases and J by 6 bases, leaving 12 bases between them. The CDR3 length is 13 residues. Study-wide points: Clonality increased with ibrutinib response but returned toward baseline at progression. Relative to age-matched healthy donors, clonality at baseline was higher, and it tracked circulating CD8+ T-cell counts.

Concerning this clone: Antigen: not known.

Generated by immunoSEQ multiplex PCR, the TCRdb table keeps only in-frame clones and is missing some. The table records about 140,000 clones, more than 75% of them present only once. This rearrangement joins TRBV30 to TRBJ2-1; tentatively, D is TRBD1 or TRBD2 (5 bases each). The sample consisted of PBMCs, taken after 36 months of ibrutinib treatment. This receptor was obtained from a human donor with chronic lymphocytic leukemia. This CDR3 is CAWSPGPANEQFF. CDR3 in DNA: TGTGCCTGGAGCCCGGGACCGGCCAATGAGCAGTTCTTC.